The rows below give T cell receptor beta chains drawn from one sample of a study of blood T cells in healthy people across ages. TCRdb re-analysed the 5' RACE reads in MiXCR, keeping a single row per CDR3 protein. The sample lists 1.5 million to 1.8 million distinct CDR3 sequences, approximately 42% occurring once. The specimen sequenced was blood. The source of these receptors is a woman aged 18-29 years in good health. Both conserved end residues are part of each CDR3. D genes are given only for firm matches. Size tells how often a clone was seen (once, few, many) or the class of an expanded clone, and some rows leave it out.

15 . TRBJ2-6 TRBV2 . CASSATDGGANVLTF TGTGCCAGCAGTGCAACAGATGGTGGGGCCAACGTCCTGACTTTC
13 . TRBJ1-5 TRBV29-1 . CSVQGVNNQPQHF TGCAGCGTTCAGGGAGTAAACAATCAGCCCCAGCATTTT
13 . TRBJ2-4 TRBV28 . CASKPAARNIQYF TGTGCCAGCAAACCAGCGGCACGGAACATTCAGTACTTC
15 TRBD1 TRBJ2-7 TRBV4-3 . CASSFGQVPSYEQYF TGCGCCAGCAGCTTCGGACAGGTTCCCTCCTACGAGCAGTACTTC
10 . TRBJ2-7 TRBV29-1 . CSVESGEQYF TGCAGCGTTGAAAGTGGCGAGCAGTACTTC
12 TRBD1 TRBJ2-5 TRBV20-1 few CSGTGGSETQYF TGCAGTGGGACAGGGGGTTCCGAGACCCAGTACTTC
13 . TRBJ2-5 TRBV20-1 . CSAKASSTGTQYF TGCAGTGCTAAGGCTAGCTCCACCGGGACCCAGTACTTC
16 . TRBJ2-4 TRBV7-8 few CASSAHRAGTKNIQYF TGTGCCAGCAGCGCCCATAGGGCTGGGACCAAAAACATTCAGTACTTC
16 TRBD2 TRBJ2-1 TRBV20-1 few CSARQRGGLSYNEQFF TGCAGTGCTAGGCAGCGGGGGGGGTTGAGTTACAATGAGCAGTTCTTC
11 . TRBJ2-7 TRBV27 many CASGGGYEQYF TGTGCCAGCGGGGGCGGGTACGAGCAGTACTTC
18 . TRBJ1-4 TRBV25-1 . CASSESPVTSKVGEKLFF TGTGCCAGCAGTGAATCTCCAGTGACCAGCAAGGTTGGCGAAAAACTGTTTTTT
13 . TRBJ2-5 TRBV7-8 . CASSVALQETQYF TGTGCCAGCAGCGTAGCACTACAGGAGACCCAGTACTTC
12 TRBD1 TRBJ1-2 TRBV30 . CAGSTGQHGYTF TGTGCCGGGAGTACGGGACAGCATGGCTACACCTTC
13 . TRBJ2-1 TRBV7-2 . CVSSPTTVNEQFF TGTGTCAGCAGCCCAACGACTGTAAATGAGCAGTTCTTC
16 TRBD1 TRBJ1-1 TRBV10-3 . CAISDSKGQLYTEAFF TGTGCCATCAGTGATTCCAAGGGACAGCTATACACTGAAGCTTTCTTT
14 TRBD1 TRBJ2-7 TRBV29-1 . CSVTIMGQGGEQYF TGCAGCGTAACTATCATGGGACAGGGGGGGGAGCAGTACTTC
13 TRBD1 TRBJ2-7 TRBV28 . CASSSGQGSEQYF TGTGCCAGCAGCTCGGGACAGGGGTCCGAGCAGTACTTC
13 . TRBJ2-3 TRBV7-6 . CASSESVTDTQYF TGTGCCAGCAGCGAGTCCGTTACAGATACGCAGTATTTT
15 . TRBJ2-7 TRBV7-2 once CASSRPLEGTYGQYF TGTGCCAGCAGCCGACCACTTGAGGGTACCTACGGGCAGTACTTC
24 TRBD2 TRBJ2-1 TRBV24-1 few CATSDSLSNILGLAGTGFRHEQFF TGTGCCACCAGTGATTCCCTTTCGAACATCCTTGGACTAGCGGGAACCGGTTTCCGTCATGAGCAGTTCTTC
13 TRBD1 TRBJ1-2 TRBV29-1 . CSVATGTNYGYTF TGCAGCGTTGCGACAGGGACGAACTATGGCTACACCTTC
12 . TRBJ1-1 TRBV3-1 . CASSEGGPEAFF TGTGCCAGCAGCGAGGGGGGCCCTGAAGCTTTCTTT
13 . TRBJ1-2 TRBV9 . CASSVGRVGGYTF TGTGCCAGCAGCGTCGGCAGGGTAGGGGGCTACACCTTC
13 TRBD1 TRBJ1-2 TRBV2 . CASMGTGGCGYTF TGTGCCAGCATGGGGACAGGGGGCTGTGGCTACACCTTC
19 . TRBJ1-5 TRBV21-1 few CASSKKQGFPTDSNQPQHF TGTGCCAGCAGCAAAAAACAGGGTTTTCCCACCGATAGCAATCAGCCCCAGCATTTT
12 . TRBJ1-1 TRBV20-1 few CSARVLSYEAFF TGCAGTGCTAGAGTACTGTCCTATGAAGCTTTCTTT
15 . TRBJ2-7 TRBV28 . CASSFRGPGSYEQYF TGTGCCAGCAGTTTTAGAGGACCGGGATCCTACGAGCAGTACTTC
15 . TRBJ2-5 TRBV7-9 . CASSLNLGSQETQYF TGTGCCAGCAGCCTTAACCTGGGGAGCCAAGAGACCCAGTACTTC
14 . TRBJ2-7 TRBV5-1 few CASSLVGVLHEQYF TGCGCCAGCAGCTTGGTGGGAGTCCTCCACGAGCAGTACTTC
11 . TRBJ1-4 TRBV29-1 few CSVQGYAKLFF TGCAGCGTTCAGGGATACGCAAAACTGTTTTTT
15 TRBD2 TRBJ2-1 TRBV20-1 . CSAIRLAGDYGEQFF TGCAGTGCTATTAGACTAGCGGGGGATTATGGTGAGCAGTTCTTC
13 . TRBJ2-7 TRBV11-1 . CASSWDLSYEQYF TGTGCCAGCAGCTGGGACCTTTCCTACGAGCAGTACTTC
15 . TRBJ2-7 TRBV6-4 few CASSDEAGSSYEQYF TGTGCCAGCAGTGATGAGGCAGGGAGCTCCTACGAGCAGTACTTC
13 . TRBJ1-6 TRBV12-3/TRBV12-4 . CASSPRTTVPLHF TGTGCCAGCAGTCCTCGGACAACCGTACCCCTCCACTTT
14 . TRBJ2-1 TRBV28 . CASSWRDLYNEQFF TGTGCCAGCAGTTGGCGGGACTTATACAATGAGCAGTTCTTC
14 . TRBJ1-1 TRBV20-1 . CSAPPKGTGTEAFF TGCAGTGCCCCCCCAAAGGGAACGGGCACTGAAGCTTTCTTT
14 TRBD2 TRBJ2-7 TRBV7-2 . CASSLRLAFYEQYF TGTGCCAGCAGCTTACGACTAGCTTTTTACGAGCAGTACTTC
16 . TRBJ2-1 TRBV21-1 . CASSSLTSGSHNEQFF TGTGCCAGCAGCAGCCTGACTAGCGGGTCGCACAATGAGCAGTTCTTC
15 TRBD1 TRBJ2-7 TRBV7-9 few CASLAGQGRRYEQYF TGTGCCAGCCTGGCGGGACAGGGAAGAAGATACGAGCAGTACTTC
16 . TRBJ2-3 TRBV6-6 . CASSTDGLTLEDTQYF TGTGCCAGCAGCACCGATGGCCTTACACTGGAGGATACGCAGTATTTT
14 . TRBJ2-7 TRBV2 . CASCEEDRAYEQYF TGTGCCAGCTGTGAAGAAGACAGAGCCTACGAGCAGTACTTC
15 . TRBJ2-7 TRBV11-2 few CASSLVPGLSYEQYF TGTGCCAGCAGCTTAGTTCCGGGCCTCTCCTACGAGCAGTACTTC
13 . TRBJ2-1 TRBV10-3 . CAIRRVENNEQFF TGTGCCATCAGGAGGGTGGAAAACAATGAGCAGTTCTTC
15 . TRBJ2-3 TRBV20-1 . CSAGKPGEWPDTQYF TGCAGTGCTGGTAAGCCGGGGGAATGGCCAGATACGCAGTATTTT
16 TRBD2 TRBJ2-5 TRBV6-2/TRBV6-3 . CASSSPLASGKETQYF TGTGCCAGCAGTTCGCCACTAGCGTCGGGGAAAGAGACCCAGTACTTC
11 . TRBJ2-3 TRBV30 . CAWSAGYTQYF TGTGCCTGGAGTGCGGGTTATACGCAGTATTTT
13 . TRBJ2-6 TRBV12-3/TRBV12-4 many CASSYSGANVLTF TGTGCCAGCAGCTACTCTGGGGCCAACGTCCTGACTTTC
17 . TRBJ1-1 TRBV25-1 . CASSELGPTPMNTEAFF TGTGCCAGCAGTGAACTGGGCCCGACCCCAATGAACACTGAAGCTTTCTTT
17 . TRBJ1-2 TRBV11-2 . CASSFWAGVPRDYGYTF TGTGCCAGCAGCTTTTGGGCAGGAGTACCCCGGGACTATGGCTACACCTTC
13 TRBD2 TRBJ2-1 TRBV3-1 . CATTGTTYKEQFF TGTGCCACGACCGGGACTACCTACAAGGAGCAGTTCTTC
15 TRBD2 TRBJ2-3 TRBV9 few CASSVSGTSGRGQYF TGTGCCAGCAGCGTAAGCGGGACTAGCGGGAGAGGGCAGTATTTT
17 TRBD2 TRBJ2-3 TRBV9 . CSSSSTTSGRSTDTQYF TGTTCCAGCAGCTCAACGACTAGCGGCCGTAGCACAGATACGCAGTATTTT
17 . TRBJ2-2 TRBV5-6 . CASSLASVAPDTGELFF TGTGCCAGCAGCTTGGCATCGGTAGCGCCCGACACCGGGGAGCTGTTTTTT
14 . TRBJ1-1 TRBV20-1 . CSATLRGPNTEAFF TGCAGTGCTACCCTGCGGGGTCCAAACACTGAAGCTTTCTTT
12 . TRBJ2-1 TRBV20-1 . CSASSLRDEQFF TGCAGTGCTAGTAGTCTTAGGGATGAGCAGTTCTTC
12 . TRBJ1-2 TRBV7-2 . CASSLDPRVCTF TGTGCCAGCAGCTTAGATCCTCGGGTTTGCACCTTC
12 . TRBJ1-1 TRBV2 . CASDRENTEAFF TGTGCCAGTGACCGGGAGAACACTGAAGCTTTCTTT
13 . TRBJ1-2 TRBV7-2 many CASSQGLPYGYTF TGTGCCAGCAGCCAGGGGTTACCCTATGGCTACACCTTC
14 . TRBJ2-7 TRBV13 . CASSPSDKPYEQYF TGTGCCAGCAGCCCGAGTGACAAACCATACGAGCAGTACTTC
14 . TRBJ1-3 TRBV14 . CASSQTRVGNTIYF TGTGCCAGCAGCCAAACCCGAGTCGGCAACACCATATATTTT